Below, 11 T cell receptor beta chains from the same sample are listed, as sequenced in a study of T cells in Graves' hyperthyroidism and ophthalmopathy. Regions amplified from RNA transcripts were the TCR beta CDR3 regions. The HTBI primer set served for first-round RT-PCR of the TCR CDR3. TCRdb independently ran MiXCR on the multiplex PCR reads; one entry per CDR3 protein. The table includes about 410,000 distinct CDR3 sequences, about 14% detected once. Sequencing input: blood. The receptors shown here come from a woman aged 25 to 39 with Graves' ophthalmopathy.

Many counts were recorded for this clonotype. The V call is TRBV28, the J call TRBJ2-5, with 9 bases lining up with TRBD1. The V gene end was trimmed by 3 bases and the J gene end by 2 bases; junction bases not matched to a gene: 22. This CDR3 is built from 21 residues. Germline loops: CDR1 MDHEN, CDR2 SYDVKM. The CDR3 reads CASSFTLEGQGTPEPQETQYF. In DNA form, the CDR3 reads TGTGCCAGCAGTTTCACCCTCGAGGGACAGGGAACCCCGGAACCACAAGAGACCCAGTACTTC. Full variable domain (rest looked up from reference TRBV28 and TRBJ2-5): DVKVTQSSRYLVKRTGEKVFLECVQDMDHENMFWYRQDPGLGLRLIYFSYDVKMKEKGDIPEGYSVSREKKERFSLILESASTNQTSMYLCASSFTLEGQGTPEPQETQYFGPGTRLLVL.

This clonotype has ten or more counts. Written as DNA, the CDR3 is TGTGCCAGCAGCTTCCTGGATGGCTACACCTTC. It is translated as CASSFLDGYTF. The rearrangement joins TRBV11-2 to TRBJ1-2; D remains unclear. Germline assignment: CDR1 SGHAT and CDR2 FQNNGV. This CDR3 is built from 11 residues. V was clipped by 3 bases and J by 6 bases, with 5 bases between them.

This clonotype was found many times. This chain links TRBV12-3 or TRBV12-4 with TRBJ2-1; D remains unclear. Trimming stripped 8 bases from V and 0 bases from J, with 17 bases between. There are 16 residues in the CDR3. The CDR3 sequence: CASAGRAVGSYNEQFF. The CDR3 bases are TGTGCCAGCGCCGGTAGGGCAGTCGGCTCCTACAATGAGCAGTTCTTC.

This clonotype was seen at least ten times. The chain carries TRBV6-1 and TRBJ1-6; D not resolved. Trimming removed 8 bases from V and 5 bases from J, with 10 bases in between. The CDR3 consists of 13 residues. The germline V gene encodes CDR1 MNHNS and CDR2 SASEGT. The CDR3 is CASRGVDNSPLHF. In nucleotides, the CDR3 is TGTGCCAGCCGGGGAGTTGATAATTCACCCCTCCACTTT.

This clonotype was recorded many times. CDR3 DNA: TGTGCCAGCAGTGAAGTCTTCGGGTCATATAGGCCCCAGCATTTT. Protein product: CASSEVFGSYRPQHF. This chain joins TRBV6-1 and TRBJ1-5; D gene ambiguous. From germline, CDR1 is MNHNS and CDR2 SASEGT. V lost 1 base, J lost 9 bases, and 16 bases lay in between. The CDR3 sequence is 15 residues long.

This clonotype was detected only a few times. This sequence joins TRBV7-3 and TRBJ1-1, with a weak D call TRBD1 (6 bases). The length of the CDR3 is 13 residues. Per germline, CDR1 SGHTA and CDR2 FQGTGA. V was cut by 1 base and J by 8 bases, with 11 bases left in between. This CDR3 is CASSLMAGTEAFF. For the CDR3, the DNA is TGTGCCAGCAGCTTAATGGCGGGGACAGAAGCTTTCTTT.

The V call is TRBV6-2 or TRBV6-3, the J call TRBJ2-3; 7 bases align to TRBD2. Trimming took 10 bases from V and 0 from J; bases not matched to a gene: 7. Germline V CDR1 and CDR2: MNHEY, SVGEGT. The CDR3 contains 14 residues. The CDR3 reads CATTLAASTDTQYF. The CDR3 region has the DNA TGTGCCACCACTCTAGCGGCTAGCACAGATACGCAGTATTTT.

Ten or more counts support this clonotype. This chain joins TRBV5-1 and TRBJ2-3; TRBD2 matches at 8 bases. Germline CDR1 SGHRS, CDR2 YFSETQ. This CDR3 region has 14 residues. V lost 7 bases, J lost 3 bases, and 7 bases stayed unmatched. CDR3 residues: CASSHGGGTDTQYF. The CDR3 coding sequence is TGCGCCAGCTCCCACGGGGGGGGAACAGATACGCAGTATTTT. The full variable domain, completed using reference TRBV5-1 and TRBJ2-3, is KAGVTQTPRYLIKTRGQQVTLSCSPISGHRSVSWYQQTPGQGLQFLFEYFSETQRNKGNFPGRFSGRQFSNSRSEMNVSTLELGDSALYLCASSHGGGTDTQYFGPGTRLTVL.

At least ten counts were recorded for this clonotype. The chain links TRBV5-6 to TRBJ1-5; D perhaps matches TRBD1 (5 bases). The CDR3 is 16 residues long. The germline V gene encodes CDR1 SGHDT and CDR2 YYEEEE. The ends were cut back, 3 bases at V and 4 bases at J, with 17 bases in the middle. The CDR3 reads CASSWARGLGNQPQHF. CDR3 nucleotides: TGTGCCAGCAGCTGGGCTCGGGGACTGGGAAATCAGCCCCAGCATTTT.

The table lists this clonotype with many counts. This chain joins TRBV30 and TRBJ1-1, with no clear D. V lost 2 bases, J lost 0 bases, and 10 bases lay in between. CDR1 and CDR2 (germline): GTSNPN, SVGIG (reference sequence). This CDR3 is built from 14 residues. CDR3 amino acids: CAWSSLNMNTEAFF. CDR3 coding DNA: TGTGCCTGGAGTAGCTTAAATATGAACACTGAAGCTTTCTTT.

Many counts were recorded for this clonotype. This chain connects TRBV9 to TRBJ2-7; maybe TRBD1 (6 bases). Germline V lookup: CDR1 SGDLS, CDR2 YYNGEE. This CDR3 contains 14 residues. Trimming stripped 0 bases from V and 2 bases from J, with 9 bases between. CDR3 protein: CASSVGQAAYEQYF. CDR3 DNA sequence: TGTGCCAGCAGCGTAGGACAGGCGGCCTACGAGCAGTACTTC.